This T cell receptor beta chain was retrieved from a study of cytomegalovirus exposure and HLA in healthy donors. General study results and limits: More than 150 TCR beta chains were listed as cytomegalovirus-associated.

Use of 60 Vbeta and 13 Jbeta primers characterized the PCR. Measured with immunoSEQ multiplex PCR; TCRdb has only the in-frame clones, and not every one. Among 120,000 or so clones listed, approximately 74% were seen once. V was pared by 6 bases and J by 8 bases, with 8 bases of the junction left unmatched. The CDR3 runs to 14 residues. The germline CDR1 and CDR2 sequences are WSHSY and SAAADI. In the case of this clone: Its antigen is not identified.

Sequenced material: PBMCs. The source of this sequence is a man aged 35 to 55 in good health and CMV-seropositive. The chain employs TRBV10-2 and TRBJ2-1; TRBD2 aligns across 9 bases. The CDR3 here is CASRRSGSGDEQFF. CDR3 coding DNA: TGCGCCAGCAGACGTAGCGGGAGTGGGGATGAGCAGTTCTTC.